This T cell receptor (beta chain) was sequenced in a study of T cell responses to AZD1222 COVID-19 vaccine. Study overall: Recipients boosted at about 4 weeks or about 12 weeks are pooled.

Details on this clone: The antigen remains undetermined.

Trimming shortened V by 6 bases and J by 3 bases, and 15 bases separated the two germline ends. This CDR3 region has 14 residues. Per the germline V gene, CDR1 is MNHEY and CDR2 is SMNVEV (reference sequence). Overall study findings and caveats: Among the donors, most were white British and more were female, and clonal diversity was possibly underestimated. Close to half of all spike-specific TCRs reportedly target regions of the variants that are unmutated. An increase in Spike-specific TCR breadth and depth was observed after two AZD1222 doses.

Only in-frame clones appear in the TCRdb table, and some are missing; sequencing was by immunoSEQ multiplex PCR. The table shows more than 95,000 clones, with 85% to 95% occurring only once. Sequenced here: peripheral blood, sampled on day 0 of AZD1222 vaccination. This sequence joins TRBV27 and TRBJ2-7; TRBD2 is a possible D gene (6 bases). This clonotype was obtained from an adult in good health. The CDR3 DNA sequence: TGTGCCAGCAGACGGAGGGGAGGCCTCTACGAGCAGTACTTC. This encodes CASRRRGGLYEQYF.